The subject of this entry is one T cell receptor (beta chain). Its matching antigen is unknown. The sample belongs to a study of Ad26.COV2.S vaccination and SARS-CoV-2 variants. Study conclusions and caveats: Spike-specific responses of CD8+ and CD4+ T cells were reported to display substantial breadth after vaccination.

As for treatment: roughly 20 received Ad26.COV2.S at low or high dose, single or two shots; about 5 received placebo; per-sample allocation not given. Collection of the samples took place on day 63 after the first injection of vaccine or placebo. Expression of Wuhan-strain SARS-CoV-2 spike came from the Ad26 vector that formed the vaccine. V was cut by 0 bases and J by 5 bases, with 11 bases left in between. Per the germline V gene, CDR1 is LNHNV and CDR2 is YYDKDF (reference sequence). There are 14 residues in the CDR3. The protocol was immunoSEQ multiplex PCR, while the TCRdb copy is restricted to in-frame clones and leaves out a portion. The sample carries about 320,000 clones, about 90% recorded once.

This chain uses TRBV15 with TRBJ2-7; TRBD2 is a possible D gene (6 bases). Sequencing was performed on peripheral blood, taken in a trial of Ad26.COV2.S vaccine versus placebo. The TCR originated in a person aged 18-65 years who received the Ad26.COV2.S COVID-19 vaccine or a placebo. CDR3 region: CATSRDWGEDEQYF. The CDR3, as DNA: TGTGCCACCAGCAGAGATTGGGGGGAGGACGAGCAGTACTTC.